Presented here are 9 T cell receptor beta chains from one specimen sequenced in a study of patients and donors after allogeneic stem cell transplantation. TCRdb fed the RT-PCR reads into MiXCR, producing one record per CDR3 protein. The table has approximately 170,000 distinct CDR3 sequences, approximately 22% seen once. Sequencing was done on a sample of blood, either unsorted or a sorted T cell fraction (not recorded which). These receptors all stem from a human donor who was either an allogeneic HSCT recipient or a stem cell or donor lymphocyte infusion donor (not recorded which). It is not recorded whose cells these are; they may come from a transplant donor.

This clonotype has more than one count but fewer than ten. CDR3 in amino acids: CASSLVAGTGYTF. In nucleotides, the CDR3 is TGTGCCAGCAGCTTAGTGGCCGGGACTGGCTACACCTTC. The chain employs TRBV7-9 and TRBJ1-2, with a possible D match to TRBD1 (5 bases). Trimming took off 1 base at V and 7 bases at J, with 10 bases between the two ends. Germline V gene lookup returns CDR1 SEHNR and CDR2 FQNEAQ (reference sequence). The CDR3 has 13 amino acids.

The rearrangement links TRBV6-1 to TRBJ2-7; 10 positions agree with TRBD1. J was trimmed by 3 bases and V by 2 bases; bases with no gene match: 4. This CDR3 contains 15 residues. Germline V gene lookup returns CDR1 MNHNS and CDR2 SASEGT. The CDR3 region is CASSETGTGVYEQYF. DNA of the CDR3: TGTGCCAGCAGTGAAACCGGGACAGGGGTCTACGAGCAGTACTTC.

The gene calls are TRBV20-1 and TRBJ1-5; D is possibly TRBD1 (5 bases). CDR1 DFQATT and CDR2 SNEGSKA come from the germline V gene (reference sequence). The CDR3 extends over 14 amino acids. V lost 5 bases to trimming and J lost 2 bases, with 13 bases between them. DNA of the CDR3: TGCAGTGCTCCGCGTCGGGGCCGCAATCAGCCCCAGCATTTT. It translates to CSAPRRGRNQPQHF.

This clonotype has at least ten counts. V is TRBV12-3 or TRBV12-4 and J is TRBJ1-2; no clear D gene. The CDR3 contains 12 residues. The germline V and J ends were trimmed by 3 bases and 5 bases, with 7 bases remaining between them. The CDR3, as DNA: TGTGCCAGCAGTTTCTTAATATATGGCTACACCTTC. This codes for CASSFLIYGYTF.

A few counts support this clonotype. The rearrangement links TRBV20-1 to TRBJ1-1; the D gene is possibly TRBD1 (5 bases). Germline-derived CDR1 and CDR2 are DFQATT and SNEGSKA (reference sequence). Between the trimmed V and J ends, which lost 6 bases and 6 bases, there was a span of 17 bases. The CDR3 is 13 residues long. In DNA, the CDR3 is TGCAGTGCCTCGGACATCCTAAAAGCTGAAGCTTTCTTT. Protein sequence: CSASDILKAEAFF.

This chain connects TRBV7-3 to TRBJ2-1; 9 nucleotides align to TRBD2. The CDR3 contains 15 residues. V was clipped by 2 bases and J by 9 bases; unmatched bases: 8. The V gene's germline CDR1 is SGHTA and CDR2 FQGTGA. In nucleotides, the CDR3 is TGTGCCAGCAGCTTATTCGCTAGCGGGAACGGTGAGCAGTTCTTC. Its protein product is CASSLFASGNGEQFF. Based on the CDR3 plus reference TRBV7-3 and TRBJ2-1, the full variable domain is GAGVSQTPSNKVTEKGKYVELRCDPISGHTALYWYRQSLGQGPEFLIYFQGTGAADDSGLPNDRFFAVRPEGSVSTLKIQRTERGDSAVYLCASSLFASGNGEQFFGPGTRLTVL.

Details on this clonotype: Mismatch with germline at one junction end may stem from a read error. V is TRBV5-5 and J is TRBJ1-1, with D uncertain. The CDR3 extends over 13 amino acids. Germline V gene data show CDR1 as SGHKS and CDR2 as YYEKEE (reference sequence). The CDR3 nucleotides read TGTGCCAGCAGCTTGTATCGGGTCACTGAAGCTTACTTT. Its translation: CASSLYRVTEAYF. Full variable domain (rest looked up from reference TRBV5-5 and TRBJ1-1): DAGVTQSPTHLIKTRGQQVTLRCSPISGHKSVSWYQQVLGQGPQFIFQYYEKEERGRGNFPDRFSARQFPNYSSELNVNALLLGDSALYLCASSLYRVTEAYFGQGTRLTVV.

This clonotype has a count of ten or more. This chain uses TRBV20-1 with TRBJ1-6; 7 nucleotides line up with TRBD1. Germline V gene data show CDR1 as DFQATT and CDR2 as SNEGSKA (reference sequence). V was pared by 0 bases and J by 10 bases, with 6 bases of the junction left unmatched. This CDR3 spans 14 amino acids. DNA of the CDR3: TGCAGTGCTAGAGATCCCCAGGGGGAATCACCCCTCCACTTT. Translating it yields CSARDPQGESPLHF.

CDR3 protein: CSVVPGTSGYTDTQYF. CDR3 sequence (DNA): TGCAGCGTTGTCCCCGGGACTAGCGGTTACACAGATACGCAGTATTTT. The rearrangement links TRBV29-1 to TRBJ2-3; TRBD2 matches 11 bases. CDR1 and CDR2 from the germline V gene are SQVTM and ANQGSEA. J was trimmed by 2 bases and V by 4 bases; bases with no gene match: 8. This CDR3 contains 16 residues.